These 11 T cell receptor beta chains originate from one sample sequenced in a study of synovial regulatory T cells in juvenile arthritis. Sequencing used immunoSEQ multiplex PCR; TCRdb keeps in-frame clones, though not all of them. The table lists approximately 9,800 clones. Sequenced: Treg cells from blood. As for subset: remaining (HLA-DR-negative) circulating blood Treg cells. Every receptor here comes from a donor younger than 30 with juvenile idiopathic arthritis.

J is TRBJ2-1 and V is TRBV9; TCRdb gives TRBD2 as the D gene, but with no DNA this cannot be confirmed. Per germline, CDR1 SGDLS and CDR2 YYNGEE. CDR3 length equals 12 residues. DNA is not on record. This CDR3 reads CASSDSLNEQFF.

This chain links TRBV10-3 with TRBJ1-1. CDR3 length: 11 residues. The nucleotide record is missing. The V gene's germline CDR1 is ENHRY and CDR2 SYGVKD. CDR3: CAIRGFTEAFF.

This rearrangement joins TRBV5-5 to TRBJ1-2; absent DNA, TCRdb's TRBD1 call cannot be checked. CDR1 SGHKS and CDR2 YYEKEE come from the germline V gene (reference sequence). This CDR3 spans 13 amino acids. No nucleotide data were recorded. The CDR3: CASSLMGSFGYTF.

V is TRBV9 and J is TRBJ2-2; lacking DNA, the TRBD1 call made by TCRdb goes unchecked. Germline values: CDR1 SGDLS, CDR2 YYNGEE. This CDR3 has 15 amino acids. DNA for this receptor is not on file. The CDR3 sequence: CASTIDRVDTGELFF.

The rearrangement links TRBV7-2 to TRBJ2-1; absent DNA, TCRdb's TRBD1 call cannot be checked. Germline CDR1 is SGHTA and CDR2 is FQGNSA. The CDR3 has 15 residues. There is no recorded DNA. CDR3 residues: CASSLAGGAYNEQLF. The whole variable domain, remainder taken from reference TRBV7-2 and TRBJ2-1, is GAGVSQSPSNKVTEKGKDVELRCDPISGHTALYWYRQSLGQGLEFLIYFQGNSAPDKSGLPSDRFSAERTGGSVSTLTIQRTQQEDSAVYLCASSLAGGAYNEQLFGPGTRLTVL.

V usage is TRBV11-1 and J usage is TRBJ2-1; as DNA is missing, the TRBD2 call by TCRdb cannot be tested. Germline V gives CDR1 SGHAT, CDR2 FQDESV (reference sequence). The length of the CDR3 is 16 residues. No DNA is given. The CDR3 spells CASSSRLAVNVGGQFF.

The chain recombines TRBV5-1 with TRBJ2-3; without DNA, the TCRdb call of TRBD2 cannot be checked. Germline V gene lookup returns CDR1 SGHRS and CDR2 YFSETQ. This CDR3 has 17 amino acids. The protein alone is recorded here. The CDR3 loop is CASSLGLAGEATDTQYF.

V and J are TRBV7-2 and TRBJ2-7. Germline loops: CDR1 SGHTA, CDR2 FQGNSA. CDR3 length equals 11 residues. No DNA is given. The CDR3 loop reads CASSAAYEQYF.

The gene calls are TRBV10-3 and TRBJ2-7; as DNA is missing, the TRBD1 call by TCRdb cannot be tested. The CDR3 has 12 amino acids. The DNA is unrecorded. Germline loops: CDR1 ENHRY, CDR2 SYGVKD. The CDR3 region is CATSDSSYEQYF.

The chain recombines TRBV6-6 with TRBJ1-6; checking the TCRdb D call of TRBD1 is not possible without DNA. The CDR3 is 14 residues long. Nucleotide data are not available. From germline, CDR1 is MNHNY and CDR2 SVGAGI (reference sequence). The CDR3 sequence: CASRFDRGPSPLHF.

The CDR3 loop is CASRPSGGHQPQHF. The gene calls are TRBV28 and TRBJ1-5; TCRdb calls TRBD1, which cannot be checked without DNA. CDR1 and CDR2 (germline): MDHEN, SYDVKM. The CDR3 spans 14 residues. No DNA sequence is on record.